Sequencing of this T cell receptor (beta chain) was carried out in a study of shared clonotypes between healthy human individuals. Researchers divided each subset's genomic DNA evenly across several immunoSEQ plates. Original handling: Junction-only immunoSEQ data arrived without quality scores, meaning filtering differed. The data were produced by immunoSEQ multiplex PCR, yet TCRdb's version contains in-frame clones alone and is incomplete. The V and J calls and clone size were taken over from that table, and D and trimming were inferred from the DNA. The profile shows roughly 2.1 million clones, 90% to 95% of them singletons. The ends were cut back, 0 bases at V and 5 bases at J, with 23 bases in the middle. The CDR3 has 18 residues. Germline V gives CDR1 SGHDT, CDR2 YYEEEE. Naive CD8 cells lacked CD45RO, underwent positive selection for CCR7 and left out terminally differentiated effector memory CD45RA+ cells.

This TCR derives from a man younger than 30 in good health. Some clones in this sample may be carry-over from other donors' samples. The chain is built from TRBV5-6 and TRBJ1-2; D perhaps matches TRBD1 (5 bases). Sequencing input: naive CD8+ T cells from PBMCs. The chain's CDR3 is CASSLDGARPPVPYGYTF. As DNA, the CDR3 is TGTGCCAGCAGCTTGGATGGGGCGCGGCCTCCCGTACCTTATGGCTACACCTTC.